The 23 T cell receptor beta chains reported below all come from one sample, sequenced in a study of blood T cells in healthy people across ages. With a J-beta primer mix and a sample-barcoded 5' primer, a second PCR ran 7 to 11 cycles. TCRdb processed the 5' RACE reads anew with MiXCR; each CDR3 protein has one entry. Altogether around 1,000,000 distinct CDR3 sequences are present, 25% being singletons, with the ten largest covering about 0.72%. The same data also went into a second study, on T cells of mothers and their children.

Sequencing was done on a sample of blood. These receptors all come from a girl aged 2 to 10 in good health.

Only a few counts were recorded for this clonotype. V usage is TRBV12-5 and J usage is TRBJ2-2, with no clear D. This CDR3 has 12 amino acids. Looked up from germline, CDR1 is LGHNT and CDR2 is FRNRAP. V lost 6 bases and J lost 7, with 9 bases in between. The DNA for the CDR3 is TGTGCTAGTGGCCAAAGGGTCGGGGAGCTGTTTTTT. The encoded protein is CASGQRVGELFF.

The V gene is TRBV3-1, the J gene TRBJ2-3; the D gene is possibly TRBD1 (5 bases). Germline V gene sequence: CDR1 LGHDT, CDR2 YNNKEL (reference sequence). This CDR3 is 14 amino acids long. V was shortened by 1 base and J by 2 bases, with 7 bases between the two germline ends. CDR3 amino acids: CASSQVTDTDTQYF. CDR3 coding DNA: TGTGCCAGCAGCCAAGTGACAGACACAGATACGCAGTATTTT.

This clonotype was detected a few times. The rearrangement links TRBV7-9 to TRBJ2-1; D unclear. CDR1 is SEHNR and CDR2 is FQNEAQ in the germline V gene (reference sequence). The CDR3 is made up of 14 amino acids. Trimming removed 3 bases at V and 7 bases at J, with 13 bases between. CDR3 protein: CASSFSVMANEQFF. The CDR3 nucleotides read TGTGCCAGCAGCTTTTCTGTCATGGCTAATGAGCAGTTCTTC.

This clonotype was counted between two and nine times. This chain connects TRBV28 to TRBJ2-2; 7 bases are a match to TRBD1. V gave up 5 bases and J gave up 8 bases; unmatched junction bases: 11. Germline CDR1 reads MDHEN; CDR2 reads SYDVKM. The CDR3 spans 15 residues. The CDR3: CASSPDRLPRGELFF. The CDR3 DNA reads TGTGCCAGCAGTCCGGACAGGCTCCCTAGAGGGGAGCTGTTTTTT.

The CDR3, as DNA: TGTGCCAGCGGGTGGTCATATAGCAATCAGCCCCAGCATTTT. Protein sequence: CASGWSYSNQPQHF. This chain joins TRBV7-9 and TRBJ1-5, with no clear D. Germline V lookup: CDR1 SEHNR, CDR2 FQNEAQ (reference sequence). V gave up 8 bases and J gave up 0 bases, with 11 bases separating them. The CDR3 runs 14 residues.

In this sample, this clonotype turned up many times. The junction departs from the called germline gene at one end, perhaps through a read error. This sequence joins TRBV11-2 and TRBJ2-7; possibly TRBD2 for D (5 bases). The CDR3 sequence is 15 residues long. Germline CDR1 reads SGHAT; CDR2 reads FQNNGV. The CDR3 coding sequence is TGCGCCAGCAGCTTGGGAACTGGGAGCTCCTACGAGCAGTACTTC. Residues: CASSLGTGSSYEQYF. Variable domain in full (rest from reference TRBV11-2 and TRBJ2-7): EAGVAQSPRYKIIEKRQSVAFWCNPISGHATLYWYQQILGQGPKLLIQFQNNGVVDDSQLPKDRFSAERLKGVDSTLKIQPAKLEDSAVYLCASSLGTGSSYEQYFGPGTRLTVT.

This chain joins TRBV6-2 or TRBV6-3 and TRBJ2-5, with 9 bases aligning to TRBD2. CDR3 size: 14 residues. Unmatched junction bases numbered 8, after V lost 7 bases and J lost 5 bases. The germline V gene encodes CDR1 MNHEY and CDR2 SVGEGT. This CDR3 reads CASKASGIRETQYF. The CDR3 bases are TGTGCCAGCAAGGCTAGCGGGATCCGGGAGACCCAGTACTTC.

This clonotype was detected a few times. DNA for the CDR3: TGTGCCAGCAGCGTAGATTCGATTGGCGAGCAGTACTTC. It specifies CASSVDSIGEQYF. The chain joins TRBV9 to TRBJ2-7; D unresolved. The germline V gene has CDR1 SGDLS and CDR2 YYNGEE. The CDR3 has 13 residues. Trimming cost V 0 bases and J 6 bases, with 10 bases left between them.

This clonotype was recorded a few times. This rearrangement joins TRBV20-1 to TRBJ1-1; TRBD1 might be the D (5 bases). Germline loops: CDR1 DFQATT, CDR2 SNEGSKA (reference sequence). The CDR3 is 16 amino acids. The V end lost 5 bases, the J end lost 3 bases, and 22 bases lay between the germline ends. CDR3 in DNA: TGCAGTGCTCAAGGTTGGGCCTCCAAAGGGGACACTGAAGCTTTCTTT. Amino acid sequence: CSAQGWASKGDTEAFF.

This sequence joins TRBV7-6 and TRBJ1-6; D ambiguous. The CDR3 runs 15 residues. V lost 5 bases and J lost 5, with 13 bases in between. The germline gives CDR1 SGHVS, CDR2 FNYEAQ. The CDR3, as DNA: TGTGCCAGCAGCCCCGAGGCAGCCCATAATTCACCCCTCCACTTT. Its translation: CASSPEAAHNSPLHF.

This clonotype occurred a few times. CDR3 coding DNA: TGTGCCAGCAGTGTCGACGGGTCTCGGGGCTACACCTTC. Amino acids: CASSVDGSRGYTF. The rearrangement links TRBV25-1 to TRBJ1-2; D not certain. V was shortened by 4 bases and J by 8 bases, with 14 bases between the two germline ends. CDR1 and CDR2 from the germline V gene are MGHDK and SYGVNS. The CDR3 loop spans 13 amino acids.

This clonotype has a handful of counts. The chain recombines TRBV28 with TRBJ2-5; TRBD1 aligns across 11 bases. Trimming took 2 bases from V and 5 from J; bases not matched to a gene: 13. There are 18 residues in the CDR3. Germline lookup yields CDR1 MDHEN and CDR2 SYDVKM. The CDR3 sequence: CASSLMDRGLLNGETQYF. Written as DNA, the CDR3 is TGTGCCAGCAGTTTAATGGACAGGGGGCTTCTAAATGGGGAGACCCAGTACTTC. The variable domain in full, completed from reference TRBV28 and TRBJ2-5, reads DVKVTQSSRYLVKRTGEKVFLECVQDMDHENMFWYRQDPGLGLRLIYFSYDVKMKEKGDIPEGYSVSREKKERFSLILESASTNQTSMYLCASSLMDRGLLNGETQYFGPGTRLLVL.

The chain couples TRBV25-1 to TRBJ2-6; D gene uncertain. Germline CDR1 MGHDK, CDR2 SYGVNS. The CDR3 loop spans 17 amino acids. V dropped 7 bases and J dropped 0 bases, with 16 bases sitting between them. The CDR3 DNA is TGTGCCAGCAATTCCCGAGAACAGTCCTCTGGGGCCAACGTCCTGACTTTC. Its protein product is CASNSREQSSGANVLTF.

This chain uses TRBV4-1 with TRBJ2-5; D unclear. The J call could be wrong; TRBJ2-1 is a better fit for the DNA end. The CDR3 runs to 12 residues. From germline, CDR1 is MGHRA and CDR2 YSYEKL. CDR3 coding DNA: TGCGCCAGCAGCCAAGATCAATATGAGCAGTTCTTC. It is translated as CASSQDQYEQFF.

This clonotype came up a few times. The chain uses TRBV27 and TRBJ2-7; D may be TRBD1 or TRBD2 (5 bases each). V lost 0 bases to trimming and J lost 5 bases, with 14 bases between them. There are 15 residues in the CDR3. Germline CDR1 is MNHEY and CDR2 is SMNVEV (reference sequence). This CDR3 reads CASSLSHGDPDEQYF. CDR3 in DNA: TGTGCCAGCAGTTTATCGCACGGGGACCCCGACGAGCAGTACTTC.

This clonotype was picked up one time. The chain combines TRBV24-1 with TRBJ2-2; D might be TRBD2 (5 bases). Deletions cut 4 bases from V and 6 bases from J, with 23 bases between. CDR1 KGHDR and CDR2 SFDVKD come from the germline V gene. This CDR3 contains 18 residues. The CDR3 spells CATSDLPTMEARPGELFF. The CDR3 DNA reads as TGTGCCACCAGTGACCTACCTACCATGGAGGCAAGGCCCGGGGAGCTGTTTTTT.

The table lists this clonotype with a few counts. The chain employs TRBV29-1 and TRBJ2-7, with 13 bases identical to TRBD2. This CDR3 is 16 amino acids long. Germline V gene data show CDR1 as SQVTM and CDR2 as ANQGSEA. V was pared by 0 bases and J by 2 bases, with 4 bases of the junction left unmatched. CDR3: CSVEDRTSGGTYEQYF. The CDR3 bases are TGCAGCGTTGAAGATAGGACTAGCGGGGGAACCTACGAGCAGTACTTC.

Only a few counts were recorded for this clonotype. The genes are TRBV7-2 and TRBJ2-7; D unresolved. Trimming took 2 bases from V and 5 from J, leaving 13 bases between them. Germline V gene lookup returns CDR1 SGHTA and CDR2 FQGNSA. The CDR3 runs 14 residues. Here the CDR3 DNA reads TGTGCCAGCAGCTTAAGTGTTAATGCCGACGAGCAGTACTTC. Translating it yields CASSLSVNADEQYF.

This clonotype has just a few counts. The chain couples TRBV5-1 to TRBJ2-5; TRBD2 matches 8 bases. This CDR3 has 14 residues. J lost 4 bases, V lost 0 bases, and 2 bases had no gene match. In germline, CDR1 is SGHRS, CDR2 YFSETQ. The CDR3 DNA is TGCGCCAGCAGCTTGGAACGGGAGGGAGAGACCCAGTACTTC. This sequence encodes CASSLEREGETQYF.

The chain joins TRBV24-1 to TRBJ1-2; TRBD1 might be the D (5 bases). V lost 5 bases and J 6 bases, leaving 27 bases between the germline ends. This CDR3 has 18 amino acids. The germline V gene encodes CDR1 KGHDR and CDR2 SFDVKD. The DNA of the CDR3 is TGTGCCACCAGTGGTTCCAAGGGGCAGGGACGTAGTGGCGATGGCTACACCTTC. Its translation is CATSGSKGQGRSGDGYTF.

CDR3 sequence reads: CSARDVGVNTEAFF. CDR3 DNA: TGCAGTGCTAGAGATGTTGGGGTGAACACTGAAGCTTTCTTT. The rearrangement uses TRBV20-1 and TRBJ1-1; no reliable D call. The ends were cut back, 0 bases at V and 0 bases at J, with 8 bases in the middle. Germline assignment: CDR1 DFQATT and CDR2 SNEGSKA (reference sequence). The CDR3 spans 14 residues.

This clonotype was seen a few times. The gene calls are TRBV6-1 and TRBJ1-1; D call uncertain. CDR3 size: 17 residues. The ends were cut back, 5 bases at V and 3 bases at J, with 22 bases in the middle. From germline, CDR1 is MNHNS and CDR2 SASEGT. CDR3 amino acids: CASSPLSLGTRDTEAFF. The CDR3 nucleotides read TGTGCCAGCAGTCCCCTCTCCTTAGGAACCCGGGACACTGAAGCTTTCTTT.

In its sample, this clonotype was seen once. Here the CDR3 DNA reads TGTGCCAGCAGTCCCTTCCAGGGGATAGAAAATGAGCAGTTCTTC. This encodes CASSPFQGIENEQFF. The chain combines TRBV28 with TRBJ2-1; possibly TRBD1 for D (6 bases). V shed 5 bases and J shed 7 bases, with 18 bases lying between them. CDR3 length equals 15 residues. Germline V gene lookup returns CDR1 MDHEN and CDR2 SYDVKM.